The sequence of this T cell receptor (beta chain) was determined in a study of tumor-infiltrating lymphocytes in primary liver carcinoma. This clonotype occurred once. A constant-region primer served to make TCR beta cDNA from about 0.5 ug total RNA. A slightly modified ARM-PCR protocol with three nested multiplex PCR rounds produced these TCR beta libraries. The first two PCR rounds used TRBV1-TRBV30 forward primers with a C-beta reverse primer, around 10 cycles each. TCRdb redid the calling of the multiplex PCR reads with MiXCR, one entry per CDR3 protein. The sample includes 40,000 to 50,000 distinct CDR3 sequences, over 70% of them seen just once. Co-extracting RNA and DNA was done with roughly 17-33 mg of unsorted bulk tissue as input. This CDR3 contains 18 residues. Germline-derived CDR1 and CDR2 are MNHEY and SVGAGI. V lost 5 bases, J lost 4 bases, and 14 bases stayed unmatched.

The clonotype originates from a middle-aged man with primary liver carcinoma and hepatitis B virus infection. The sequenced sample was liver tumor tissue from sampling region 3. Subset here: tumor region T3, left-lateral pole. This chain joins TRBV6-5 and TRBJ2-6; the match to TRBD1 covers 7 bases. CDR3 coding DNA: TGTGCCAGCAGTCTTCAGACAGGGATGAAAGCAGGGGCCAACGTCCTGACTTTC. Translating it yields CASSLQTGMKAGANVLTF.